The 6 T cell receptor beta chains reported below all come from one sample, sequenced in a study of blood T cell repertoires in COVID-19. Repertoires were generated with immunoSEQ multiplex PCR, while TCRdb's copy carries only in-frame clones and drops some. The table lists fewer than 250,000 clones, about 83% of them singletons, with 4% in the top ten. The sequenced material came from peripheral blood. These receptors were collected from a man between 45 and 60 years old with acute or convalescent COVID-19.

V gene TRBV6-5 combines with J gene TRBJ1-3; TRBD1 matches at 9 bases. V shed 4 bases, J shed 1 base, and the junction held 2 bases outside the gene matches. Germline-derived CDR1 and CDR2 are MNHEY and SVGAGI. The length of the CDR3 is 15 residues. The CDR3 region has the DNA TGTGCCAGCAGTTTAGGACAGGGGTCTGGAAACACCATATATTTT. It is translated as CASSLGQGSGNTIYF.

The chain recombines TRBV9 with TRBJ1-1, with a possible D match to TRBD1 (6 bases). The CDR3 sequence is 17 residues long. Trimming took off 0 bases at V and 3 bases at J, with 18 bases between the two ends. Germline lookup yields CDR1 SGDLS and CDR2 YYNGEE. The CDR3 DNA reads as TGTGCCAGCAGCGTAGATTCAGGCTGGGGGCAAGACACTGAAGCTTTCTTT. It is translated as CASSVDSGWGQDTEAFF.

The CDR3 nucleotides are TGCGCCAGCAGCCAAGAAGAGGGTATTGCTGGAAACACCATATATTTT. Protein sequence: CASSQEEGIAGNTIYF. The rearrangement uses TRBV4-1 and TRBJ1-3; D is unresolved. CDR1 and CDR2 (germline): MGHRA, YSYEKL. Trimming took off 0 bases at V and 2 bases at J, with 11 bases between the two ends. The CDR3 extends over 16 amino acids.

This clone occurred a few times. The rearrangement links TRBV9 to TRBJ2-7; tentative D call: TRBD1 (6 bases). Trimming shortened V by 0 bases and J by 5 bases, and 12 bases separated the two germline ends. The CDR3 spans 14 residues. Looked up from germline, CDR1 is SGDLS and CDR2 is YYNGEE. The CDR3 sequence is CASSVDGGQDEQYF. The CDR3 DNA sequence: TGTGCCAGCAGCGTAGATGGGGGCCAGGACGAGCAGTACTTC. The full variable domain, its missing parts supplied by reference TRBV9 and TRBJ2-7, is DSGVTQTPKHLITATGQRVTLRCSPRSGDLSVYWYQQSLDQGLQFLIQYYNGEERAKGNILERFSAQQFPDLHSELNLSSLELGDSALYFCASSVDGGQDEQYFGPGTRLTVT.

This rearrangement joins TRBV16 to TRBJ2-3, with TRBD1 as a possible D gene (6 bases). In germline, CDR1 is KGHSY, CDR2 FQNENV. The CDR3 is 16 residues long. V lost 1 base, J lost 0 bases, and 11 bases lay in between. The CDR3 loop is CASSQLGATSTDTQYF. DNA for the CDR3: TGTGCCAGCAGCCAATTGGGGGCCACTAGCACAGATACGCAGTATTTT.

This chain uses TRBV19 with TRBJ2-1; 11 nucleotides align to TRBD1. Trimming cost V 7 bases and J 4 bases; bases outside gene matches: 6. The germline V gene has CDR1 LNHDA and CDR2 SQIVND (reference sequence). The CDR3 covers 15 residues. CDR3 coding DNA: TGTGCCAGTACCAAGGACAGGGGGCTGTACAATGAGCAGTTCTTC. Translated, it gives CASTKDRGLYNEQFF. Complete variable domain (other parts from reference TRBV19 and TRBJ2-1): DGGITQSPKYLFRKEGQNVTLSCEQNLNHDAMYWYRQDPGQGLRLIYYSQIVNDFQKGDIAEGYSVSREKKESFPLTVTSAQKNPTAFYLCASTKDRGLYNEQFFGPGTRLTVL.